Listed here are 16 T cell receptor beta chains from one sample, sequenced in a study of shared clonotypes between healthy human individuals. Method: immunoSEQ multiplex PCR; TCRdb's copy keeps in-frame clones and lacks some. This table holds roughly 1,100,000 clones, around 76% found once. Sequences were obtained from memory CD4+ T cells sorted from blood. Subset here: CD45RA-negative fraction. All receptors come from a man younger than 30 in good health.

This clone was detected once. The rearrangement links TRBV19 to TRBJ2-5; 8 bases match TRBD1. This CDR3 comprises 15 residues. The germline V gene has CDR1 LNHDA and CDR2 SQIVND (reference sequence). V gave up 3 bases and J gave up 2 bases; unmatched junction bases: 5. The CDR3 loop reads CASSMRTGQQETQYF. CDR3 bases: TGTGCCAGTAGTATGCGGACAGGGCAGCAAGAGACCCAGTACTTC.

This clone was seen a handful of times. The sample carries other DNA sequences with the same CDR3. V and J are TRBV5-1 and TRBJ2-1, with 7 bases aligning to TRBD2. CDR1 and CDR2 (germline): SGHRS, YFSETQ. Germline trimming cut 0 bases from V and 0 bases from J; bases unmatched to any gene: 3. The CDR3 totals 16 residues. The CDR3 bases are TGCGCCAGCAGCTTGGGAGCGGGGAGCTCCTACAATGAGCAGTTCTTC. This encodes CASSLGAGSSYNEQFF.

The CDR3 nucleotides read TGTGCCAGCAGTTACTCGACGGAGAGCGGAGCTTTCTTT. The encoded protein is CASSYSTESGAFF. This chain joins TRBV6-5 and TRBJ1-1; D gene uncertain. From germline, CDR1 is MNHEY and CDR2 SVGAGI. Trimming cost V 0 bases and J 10 bases, with 12 bases left between them. CDR3 length: 13 residues.

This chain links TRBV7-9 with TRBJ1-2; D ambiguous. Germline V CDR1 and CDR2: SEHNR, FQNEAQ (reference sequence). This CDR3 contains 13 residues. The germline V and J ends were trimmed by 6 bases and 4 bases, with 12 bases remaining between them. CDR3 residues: CASSFTSVYGYTF. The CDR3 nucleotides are TGTGCCAGCAGTTTCACCTCGGTCTATGGCTACACCTTC.

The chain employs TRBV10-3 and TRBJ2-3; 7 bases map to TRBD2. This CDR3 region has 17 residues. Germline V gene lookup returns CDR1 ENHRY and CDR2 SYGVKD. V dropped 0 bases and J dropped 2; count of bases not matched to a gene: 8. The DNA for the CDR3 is TGTGCCATCAGTGAGTCCCTGGCTAGCGGCCCCACAGATACGCAGTATTTT. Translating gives CAISESLASGPTDTQYF.

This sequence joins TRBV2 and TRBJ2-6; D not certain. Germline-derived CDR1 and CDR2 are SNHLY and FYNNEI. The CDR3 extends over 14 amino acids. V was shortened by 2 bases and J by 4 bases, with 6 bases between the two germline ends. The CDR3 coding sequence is TGTGCCAGCAGTGAATCTCGGGGGGCCAACGTCCTGACTTTC. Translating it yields CASSESRGANVLTF.

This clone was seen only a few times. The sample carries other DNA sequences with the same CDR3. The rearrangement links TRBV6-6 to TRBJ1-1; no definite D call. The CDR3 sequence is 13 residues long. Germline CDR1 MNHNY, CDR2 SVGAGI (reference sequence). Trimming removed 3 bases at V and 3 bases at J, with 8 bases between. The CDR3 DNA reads TGTGCCAGCAGTTATGAGGGATACACTGAAGCTTTCTTT. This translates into CASSYEGYTEAFF.

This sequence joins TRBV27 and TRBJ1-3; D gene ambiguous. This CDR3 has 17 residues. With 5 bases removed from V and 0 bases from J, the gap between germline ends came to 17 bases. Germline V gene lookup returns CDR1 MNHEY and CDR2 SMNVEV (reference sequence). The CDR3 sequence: CASSPMTVLSSGNTIYF. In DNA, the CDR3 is TGTGCCAGCAGTCCGATGACTGTTCTGAGCTCTGGAAACACCATATATTTT.

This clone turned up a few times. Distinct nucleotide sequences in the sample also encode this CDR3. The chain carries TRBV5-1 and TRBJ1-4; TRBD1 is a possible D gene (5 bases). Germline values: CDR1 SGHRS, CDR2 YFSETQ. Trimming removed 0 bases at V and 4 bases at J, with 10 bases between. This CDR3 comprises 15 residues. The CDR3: CASSLEGASNEKLFF. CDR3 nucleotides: TGCGCCAGCAGCTTGGAAGGGGCGAGTAATGAAAAACTGTTTTTT.

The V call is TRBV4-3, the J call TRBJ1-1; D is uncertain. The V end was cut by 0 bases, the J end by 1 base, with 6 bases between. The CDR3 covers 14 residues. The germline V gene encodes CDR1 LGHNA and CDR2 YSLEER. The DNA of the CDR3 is TGCGCCAGCAGCCAAGAAAACAGGAACACTGAAGCTTTCTTT. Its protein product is CASSQENRNTEAFF.

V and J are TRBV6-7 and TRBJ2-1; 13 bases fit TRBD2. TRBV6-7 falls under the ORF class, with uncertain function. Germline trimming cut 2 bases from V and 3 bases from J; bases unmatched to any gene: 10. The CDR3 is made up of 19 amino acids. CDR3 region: CASSYRQGTSGNFYNEQFF. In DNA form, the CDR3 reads TGTGCCAGCAGTTACCGACAGGGGACTAGCGGGAATTTCTACAATGAGCAGTTCTTC.

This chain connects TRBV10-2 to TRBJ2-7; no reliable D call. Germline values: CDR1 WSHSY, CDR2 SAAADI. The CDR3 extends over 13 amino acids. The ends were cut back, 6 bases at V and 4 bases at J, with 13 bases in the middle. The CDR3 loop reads CASRLAAGYEQYF. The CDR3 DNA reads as TGCGCCAGCAGGCTTGCCGCCGGGTACGAGCAGTACTTC.

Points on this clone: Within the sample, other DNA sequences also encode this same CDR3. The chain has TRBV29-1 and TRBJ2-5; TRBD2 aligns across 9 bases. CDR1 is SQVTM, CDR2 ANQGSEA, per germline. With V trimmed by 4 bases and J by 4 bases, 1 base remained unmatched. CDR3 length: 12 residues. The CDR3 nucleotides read TGCAGCGTTGGAGCGGGAGGAGAGACCCAGTACTTC. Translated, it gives CSVGAGGETQYF.

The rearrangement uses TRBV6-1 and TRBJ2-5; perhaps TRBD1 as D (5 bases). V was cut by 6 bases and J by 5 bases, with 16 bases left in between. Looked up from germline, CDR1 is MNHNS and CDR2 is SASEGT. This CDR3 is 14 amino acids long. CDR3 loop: CASRSTGYGETQYF. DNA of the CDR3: TGTGCCAGCAGATCTACAGGCTACGGGGAGACCCAGTACTTC.

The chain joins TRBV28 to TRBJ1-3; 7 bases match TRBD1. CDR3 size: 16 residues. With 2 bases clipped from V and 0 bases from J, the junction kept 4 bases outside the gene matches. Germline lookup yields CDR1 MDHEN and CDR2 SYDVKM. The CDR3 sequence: CASSLKTGDSGNTIYF. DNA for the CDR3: TGTGCCAGCAGTTTAAAAACAGGGGACTCTGGAAACACCATATATTTT.

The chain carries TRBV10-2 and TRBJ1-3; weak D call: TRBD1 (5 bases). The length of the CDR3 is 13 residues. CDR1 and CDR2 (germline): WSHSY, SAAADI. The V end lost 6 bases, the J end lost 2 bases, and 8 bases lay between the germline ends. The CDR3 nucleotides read TGCGCCAGCAGCCCAGGGCCTGGAAACACCATATATTTT. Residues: CASSPGPGNTIYF.